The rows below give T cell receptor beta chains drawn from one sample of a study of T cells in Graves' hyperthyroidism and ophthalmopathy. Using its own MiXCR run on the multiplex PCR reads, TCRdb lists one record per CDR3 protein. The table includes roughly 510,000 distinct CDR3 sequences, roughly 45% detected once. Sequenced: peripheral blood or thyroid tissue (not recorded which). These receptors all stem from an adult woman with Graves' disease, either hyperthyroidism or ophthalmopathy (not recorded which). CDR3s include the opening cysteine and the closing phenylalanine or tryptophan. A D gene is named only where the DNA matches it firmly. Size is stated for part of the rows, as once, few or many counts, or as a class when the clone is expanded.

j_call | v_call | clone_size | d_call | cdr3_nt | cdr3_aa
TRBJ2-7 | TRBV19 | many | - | TGTGCCAGTAGGATTGGAGGGATCGGCTCCTACGAGCAGTACTTC | CASRIGGIGSYEQYF
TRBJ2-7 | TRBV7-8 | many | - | TGTGCCAGCAGCTTAGTTGGGACAAGTGGCTACGAGCAGTACTTC | CASSLVGTSGYEQYF
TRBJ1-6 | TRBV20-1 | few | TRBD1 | TGCAGTGCTCGAGGACAGGAAAATTCACCCCTCCACTTT | CSARGQENSPLHF
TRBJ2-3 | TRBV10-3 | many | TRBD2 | TGTGCCATCAGTGCGGAGCGGGGCCCACAGTATTTT | CAISAERGPQYF
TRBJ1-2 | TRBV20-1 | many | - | TGCAGTGCCTTAGGAGCTTCTAACTATGGCTACACCTTC | CSALGASNYGYTF
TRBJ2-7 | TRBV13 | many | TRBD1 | TGTGCCAGCAGCCTCTCCGGGACAGGGGGCGTCGAGCAGTACTTC | CASSLSGTGGVEQYF
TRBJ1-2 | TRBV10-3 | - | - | TGTGCCGGGGGGACTCCTAACTATGGCTACACCTTC | CAGGTPNYGYTF
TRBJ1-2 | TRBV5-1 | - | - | TGCGCCAGCAGCTTAGGAGGGGGGCAGGGCTACACCTTC | CASSLGGGQGYTF
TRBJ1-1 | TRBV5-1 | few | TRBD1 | TGCGCCAGCAGCTCCGGACAGGCCCTTGAAGCTTTCTTT | CASSSGQALEAFF
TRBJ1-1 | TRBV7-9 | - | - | TGTGCCAGCAGCGGGATCAGGACGGGGAACACTGAAGCTTTCTTT | CASSGIRTGNTEAFF
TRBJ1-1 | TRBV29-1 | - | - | TGCAGTTTCCTCGGACAGTCGAACACTGAAGCTTTCTTT | CSFLGQSNTEAFF
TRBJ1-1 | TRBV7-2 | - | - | TGTGCCAGCAGCTTAGGGGGCCAAGGAGCTTTCTTT | CASSLGGQGAFF
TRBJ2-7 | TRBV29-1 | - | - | TGCAGCGTTGAGGGGGGCGGTAACTTC | CSVEGGGNF
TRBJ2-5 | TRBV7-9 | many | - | TGTGCCAGCAGCTTACTGGCTAGTCAAAAAGAGACCCAGTACTTC | CASSLLASQKETQYF
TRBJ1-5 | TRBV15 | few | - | TGTGCCACCAGCAGACCCCTAAGTAGCAATCAGCCCCAGCATTTT | CATSRPLSSNQPQHF
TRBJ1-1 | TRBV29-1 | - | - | TGCAGCTTTGAGGGGGTTCTCACTGAAGCTTTCTTT | CSFEGVLTEAFF
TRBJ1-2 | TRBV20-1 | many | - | TGCAGTGCTCCACAAACAGGGATGGGCTATGGCTACACCTTC | CSAPQTGMGYGYTF
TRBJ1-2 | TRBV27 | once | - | TGTGCCAGCAGCCTCGACGGGTGTGGCTACACCTTC | CASSLDGCGYTF
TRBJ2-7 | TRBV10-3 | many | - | TGTGCCATCATGGGGAACTACGAGCAGTACTTC | CAIMGNYEQYF
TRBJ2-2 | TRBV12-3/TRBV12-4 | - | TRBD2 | TGTGCCAGCAGTCCAGTGGGAGGGCGTCGTTCCGGGGAGCTGTTTTTT | CASSPVGGRRSGELFF
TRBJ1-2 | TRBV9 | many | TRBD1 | TGTGCCAGCAGCGTCTCAGGGGGAGGTAGTAGTGGCTACACCTTC | CASSVSGGGSSGYTF
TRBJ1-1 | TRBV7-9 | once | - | TGTGCCAGCAGCTTAACGGACAGCCTCCTTCAGGGTGCCGGATTT | CASSLTDSLLQGAGF
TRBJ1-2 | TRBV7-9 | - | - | TGTGCCAGCAGCTTAGTACCGGGGAGGACTGGGAACTATGGCTACACCTTC | CASSLVPGRTGNYGYTF
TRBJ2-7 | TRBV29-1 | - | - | TGCAGCGTTAAAACGGTCAGAACCTACGAGCAGTACTTC | CSVKTVRTYEQYF
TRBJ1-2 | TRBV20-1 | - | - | TGCAGTGCTAGAGCTAGCGGGAGAAAGGGCACCGGGGACGATGGCTACACCTTC | CSARASGRKGTGDDGYTF
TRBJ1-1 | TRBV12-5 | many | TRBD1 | TGTGCTAGTGGTCCGACCGGACAGGGGCGGACTGAAGCTTTCTTT | CASGPTGQGRTEAFF
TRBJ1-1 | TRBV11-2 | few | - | TGTGCCAGCAATGAACAGCCAAACACTGAAGCTTTCTTT | CASNEQPNTEAFF
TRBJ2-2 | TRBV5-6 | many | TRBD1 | TGTGCCAGCAGCTACCCAGGGACAGGGCTCACCGGGGAGCTGTTTTTT | CASSYPGTGLTGELFF
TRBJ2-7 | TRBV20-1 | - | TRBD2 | TGCAGTGCTAGAGATCGGCTAGCGGGAGATCAGGGCGAGCAGTACTTC | CSARDRLAGDQGEQYF
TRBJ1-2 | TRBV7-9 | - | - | TGTGCCAGCAGCTTTGTGGGCAAGGTTGGCTACACCTTC | CASSFVGKVGYTF
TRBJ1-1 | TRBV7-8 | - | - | TGTGCCAGCAGACCGAGGGGGAGCACTGAAGCTTTCTTT | CASRPRGSTEAFF
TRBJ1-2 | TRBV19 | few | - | TGTGCCAGTAGGACAGAGGACGGCTACACCTTC | CASRTEDGYTF
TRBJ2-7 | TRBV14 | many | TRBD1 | TGTGCCAGCAGCCAAGATGTCGGGACAGGGGGCATCGAGCAGTACTTC | CASSQDVGTGGIEQYF
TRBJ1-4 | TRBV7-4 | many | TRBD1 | TGTGCCAGCAGAGGACAGGGCGCAACTAATGAAAAACTGTTTTTT | CASRGQGATNEKLFF
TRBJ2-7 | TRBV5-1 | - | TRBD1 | TGCGCCAGCGGGGACAGCTCCTACGAGCAGTACTTC | CASGDSSYEQYF
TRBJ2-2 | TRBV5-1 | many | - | TGCGCCAGCAGCTTGGATCGGATCGGGGAGCTGTTTTTT | CASSLDRIGELFF
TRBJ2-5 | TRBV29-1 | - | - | TGCAGCGTGCCAGGACTGGAACAAGAGACCCAGTACTTC | CSVPGLEQETQYF
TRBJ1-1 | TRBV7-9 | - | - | TGTGCCAGCAGCTTCCAGGAAGACACTGAAGCTTTCTTT | CASSFQEDTEAFF
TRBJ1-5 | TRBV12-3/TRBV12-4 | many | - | TGTGCCAGCAGTTTAACGGGAGTCAATCAGCCCCAGCATTTT | CASSLTGVNQPQHF
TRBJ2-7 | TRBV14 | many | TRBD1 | TGTGCCAGCAGCCGCCGGGACAGGCTTCCCTACGAGCAGTACTTC | CASSRRDRLPYEQYF
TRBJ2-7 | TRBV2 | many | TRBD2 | TGTGCCAGCAGTGACCAGCGGGAGGGCGAGCAGTACTTC | CASSDQREGEQYF
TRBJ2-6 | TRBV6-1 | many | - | TGTGCCAGCAGTGGTTTCGGCTCTGGGGCCAACGTCCTGACTTTC | CASSGFGSGANVLTF
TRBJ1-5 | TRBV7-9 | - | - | TGTGCCAGCAGCTCAAGCACTGGGAGCAATCAGCCCCAGCATTTT | CASSSSTGSNQPQHF